This T cell receptor beta chain was documented in a study of cytomegalovirus exposure and HLA in healthy donors. For the study at large: The use of the same platform for the 120 validation repertoires and the approximately 690 first-cohort repertoires was reported by a later analysis.

The donors formed part of the approximately 110-subject validation cohort, distinct from the approximately 670-subject first cohort. Method: immunoSEQ multiplex PCR; TCRdb's copy keeps in-frame clones and lacks some. The data contain about 120,000 clones, roughly 88% of them seen just once; the ten biggest clones take up about 6.3%. Details on this clone: Its specificity is not known.

The CDR3 sequence is 13 residues long. Deletions cut 0 bases from V and 7 bases from J, with 9 bases between. Germline loops: CDR1 KGHSH, CDR2 LQKENI. Study-wide findings and caveats: The classifier reportedly diagnosed cytomegalovirus status with high sensitivity and specificity. A few chains tied to CMV proved CMV antigen-specific in vitro.

This receptor was obtained from a woman between 18 and 29 years old in good health and CMV-seropositive. Sequencing was carried out using PBMCs. The rearrangement links TRBV18 to TRBJ1-2; possibly TRBD1 for D (5 bases). In DNA form, the CDR3 reads TGTGCCAGCTCACCACCGATGGGGGGTGGCTACACCTTC. It specifies CASSPPMGGGYTF.